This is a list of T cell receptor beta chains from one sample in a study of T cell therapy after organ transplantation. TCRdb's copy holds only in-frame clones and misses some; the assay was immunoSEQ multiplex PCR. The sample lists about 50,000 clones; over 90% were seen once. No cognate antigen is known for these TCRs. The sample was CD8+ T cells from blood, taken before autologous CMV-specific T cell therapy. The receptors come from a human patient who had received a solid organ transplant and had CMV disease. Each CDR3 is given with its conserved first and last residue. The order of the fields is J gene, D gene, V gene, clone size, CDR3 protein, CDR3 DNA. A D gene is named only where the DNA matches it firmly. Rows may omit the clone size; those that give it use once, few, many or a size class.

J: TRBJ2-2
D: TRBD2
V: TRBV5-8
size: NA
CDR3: CASSMPGLAGANTGELFF
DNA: TGTGCCAGCAGCATGCCGGGACTAGCGGGGGCGAACACCGGGGAGCTGTTTTTT

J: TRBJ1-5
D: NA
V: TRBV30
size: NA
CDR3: CAWSGGGGNRPQHF
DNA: TGTGCCTGGAGTGGGGGTGGGGGCAATCGGCCCCAGCATTTT

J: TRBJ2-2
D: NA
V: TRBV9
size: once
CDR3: CASMTGNTGELFF
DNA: TGTGCCAGCATGACGGGGAACACCGGGGAGCTGTTTTTT

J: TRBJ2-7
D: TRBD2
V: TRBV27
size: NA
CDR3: CASSQGLSYEQYF
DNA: TGTGCCAGCAGCCAGGGACTATCCTACGAGCAGTACTTC

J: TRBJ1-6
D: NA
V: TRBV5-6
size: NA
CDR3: CASSLQGGDSPLHF
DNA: TGTGCCAGCAGCCTACAGGGTGGTGATTCACCCCTCCACTTT

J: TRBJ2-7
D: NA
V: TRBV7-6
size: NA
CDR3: CASSLGGLGGPYEQYF
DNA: TGTGCCAGCAGCTTAGGGGGCTTGGGGGGGCCCTACGAGCAGTACTTC

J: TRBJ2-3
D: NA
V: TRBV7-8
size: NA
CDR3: CASSSGPKTGEYF
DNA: TGTGCCAGCAGCTCTGGGCCGAAAACGGGAGAGTATTTT

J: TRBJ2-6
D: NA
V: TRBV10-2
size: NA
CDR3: CASIPGYPISGANVLTF
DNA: TGCGCCAGCATCCCGGGGTACCCTATCTCTGGGGCCAACGTCCTGACTTTC

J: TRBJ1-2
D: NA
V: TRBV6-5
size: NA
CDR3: CASSYSNGNYGYTF
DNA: TGTGCCAGCAGTTACTCGAACGGAAACTATGGCTACACCTTC

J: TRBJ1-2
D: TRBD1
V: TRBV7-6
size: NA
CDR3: CASSSGQGMIGYTF
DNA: TGTGCCAGCAGCTCGGGACAGGGGATGATTGGCTACACCTTC

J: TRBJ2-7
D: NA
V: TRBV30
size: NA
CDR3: CAWGGLTYEQYF
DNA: TGTGCCTGGGGGGGCCTCACCTACGAGCAGTACTTC

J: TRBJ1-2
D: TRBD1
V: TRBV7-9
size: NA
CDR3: CASSVGQSYYGYTF
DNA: TGTGCCAGCAGCGTGGGACAGTCCTACTATGGCTACACCTTC

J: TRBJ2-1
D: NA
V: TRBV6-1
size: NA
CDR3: CASSEASVVKYNEQFF
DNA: TGTGCCAGCAGTGAAGCCTCGGTAGTGAAATACAATGAGCAGTTCTTC

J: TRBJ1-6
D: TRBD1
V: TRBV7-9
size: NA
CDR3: CASSLALGTGGDSPLHF
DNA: TGTGCCAGCAGCTTAGCTCTAGGGACAGGGGGCGATTCACCCCTCCACTTT

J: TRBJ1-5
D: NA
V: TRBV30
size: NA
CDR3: CAWSVEGNQPQHF
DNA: TGTGCCTGGAGTGTGGAGGGCAATCAGCCCCAGCATTTT

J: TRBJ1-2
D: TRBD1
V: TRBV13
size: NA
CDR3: CASSSPGQGDYGYTF
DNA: TGTGCCAGCAGCTCGCCGGGACAGGGAGACTATGGCTACACCTTC

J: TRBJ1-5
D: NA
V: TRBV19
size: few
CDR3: CASSDKIHQPQHF
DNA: TGTGCCAGTAGTGATAAAATCCACCAGCCCCAGCATTTT

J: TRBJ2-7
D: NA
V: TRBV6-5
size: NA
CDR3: CASSYGGHEQYF
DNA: TGTGCCAGCAGTTACGGGGGTCACGAGCAGTACTTC

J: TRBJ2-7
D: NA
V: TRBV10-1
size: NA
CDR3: CASSEGYEQYF
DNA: TGCGCCAGCAGTGAAGGCTACGAGCAGTACTTC

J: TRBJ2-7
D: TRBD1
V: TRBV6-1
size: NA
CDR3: CASRGDSEGVYEQYF
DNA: TGTGCCAGCAGAGGGGACAGCGAAGGGGTCTACGAGCAGTACTTC

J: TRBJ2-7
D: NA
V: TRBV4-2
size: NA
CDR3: CASSPEGYEQYF
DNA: TGTGCCAGCAGCCCGGAGGGCTACGAGCAGTACTTC

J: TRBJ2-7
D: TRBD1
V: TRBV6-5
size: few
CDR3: CASSGDSSYEQYF
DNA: TGTGCCAGCAGTGGGGACAGCTCCTACGAGCAGTACTTC